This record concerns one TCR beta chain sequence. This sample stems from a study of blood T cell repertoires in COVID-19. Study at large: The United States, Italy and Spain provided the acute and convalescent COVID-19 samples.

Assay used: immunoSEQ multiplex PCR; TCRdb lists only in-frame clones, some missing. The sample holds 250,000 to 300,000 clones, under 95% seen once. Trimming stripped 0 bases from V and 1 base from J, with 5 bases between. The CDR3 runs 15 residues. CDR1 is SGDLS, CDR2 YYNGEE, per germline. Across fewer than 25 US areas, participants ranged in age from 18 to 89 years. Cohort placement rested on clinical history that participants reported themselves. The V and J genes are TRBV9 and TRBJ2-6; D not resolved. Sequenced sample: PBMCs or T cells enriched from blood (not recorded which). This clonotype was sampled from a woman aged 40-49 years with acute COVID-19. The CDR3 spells CASSVGGSGANVLTF. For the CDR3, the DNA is TGTGCCAGCAGCGTAGGCGGATCTGGGGCCAACGTCCTGACTTTC.